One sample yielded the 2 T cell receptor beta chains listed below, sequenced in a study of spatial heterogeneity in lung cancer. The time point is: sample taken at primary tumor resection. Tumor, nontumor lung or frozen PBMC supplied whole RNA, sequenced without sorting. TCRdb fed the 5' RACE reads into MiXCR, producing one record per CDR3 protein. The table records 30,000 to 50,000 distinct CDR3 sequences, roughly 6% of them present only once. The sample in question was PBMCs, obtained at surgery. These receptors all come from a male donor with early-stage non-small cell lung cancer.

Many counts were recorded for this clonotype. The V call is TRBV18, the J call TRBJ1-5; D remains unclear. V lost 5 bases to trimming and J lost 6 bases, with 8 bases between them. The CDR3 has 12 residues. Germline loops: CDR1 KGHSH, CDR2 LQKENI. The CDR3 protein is CASSKSRQPQHF. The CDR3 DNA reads TGTGCCAGCTCAAAATCGCGTCAGCCCCAGCATTTT.

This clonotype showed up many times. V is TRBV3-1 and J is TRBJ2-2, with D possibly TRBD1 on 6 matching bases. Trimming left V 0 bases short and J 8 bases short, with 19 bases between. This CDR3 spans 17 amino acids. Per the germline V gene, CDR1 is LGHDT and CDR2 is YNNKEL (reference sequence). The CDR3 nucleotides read TGTGCCAGCAGCCAAGACGGTCTAAGGGGGTTAAGTGGGGAGCTGTTTTTT. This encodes CASSQDGLRGLSGELFF. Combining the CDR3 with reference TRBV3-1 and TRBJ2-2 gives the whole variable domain DTAVSQTPKYLVTQMGNDKSIKCEQNLGHDTMYWYKQDSKKFLKIMFSYNNKELIINETVPNRFSPKSPDKAHLNLHINSLELGDSAVYFCASSQDGLRGLSGELFFGEGSRLTVL.